This record covers a single T cell receptor beta chain. CDR3 length: 13 amino acids. Germline loops: CDR1 GTSNPN, CDR2 SVGIG (reference sequence). Losses at the gene ends were 3 bases for V and 7 bases for J; bases not matched to a gene: 5. This sample is part of a study of glioma-infiltrating T cells after dendritic cell vaccination. The PCR used 60 V beta and 13 J beta primers. Method: immunoSEQ multiplex PCR; TCRdb's copy keeps in-frame clones and lacks some. The sample has roughly 100,000 clones, about four fifths seen once; the top ten hold about an eighth. The V call is TRBV30, the J call TRBJ2-4; TRBD2 matches 8 bases. This receptor was identified in a human donor with glioblastoma. The sample here was blood, taken before dendritic cell vaccination. CDR3 bases: TGTGCCTGGAGCGGGGGGGTCGGGAACATTCAGTACTTC. Translation: CAWSGGVGNIQYF.